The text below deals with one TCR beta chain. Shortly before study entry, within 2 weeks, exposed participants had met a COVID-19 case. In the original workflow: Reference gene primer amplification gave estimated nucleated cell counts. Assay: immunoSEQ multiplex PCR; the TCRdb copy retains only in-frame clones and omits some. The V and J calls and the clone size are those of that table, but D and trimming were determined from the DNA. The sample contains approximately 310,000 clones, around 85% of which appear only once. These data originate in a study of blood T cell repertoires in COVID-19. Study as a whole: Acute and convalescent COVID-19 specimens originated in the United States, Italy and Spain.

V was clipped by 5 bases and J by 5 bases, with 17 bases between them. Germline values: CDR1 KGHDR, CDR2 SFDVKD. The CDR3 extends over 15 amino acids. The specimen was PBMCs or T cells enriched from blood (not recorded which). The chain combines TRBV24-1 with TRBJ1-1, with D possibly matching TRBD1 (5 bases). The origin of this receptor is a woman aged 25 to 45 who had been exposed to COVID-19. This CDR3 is CATSGPKGPGTEAFF. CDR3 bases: TGTGCCACCAGTGGGCCTAAGGGGCCGGGTACTGAAGCTTTCTTT.